What follows are 31 T cell receptor beta chains derived from one specimen sequenced in a study of PD-1 blockade in classical Hodgkin lymphoma. The time point here: cycle 4 day 1 (C4D1), after around six weeks of nivolumab. Patients all relapsed after autologous stem cell transplantation, and there was variation in brentuximab vedotin exposure. The authors enriched CD8+ T cells from thawed PBMCs via magnetic negative selection. TCRdb's table, derived via immunoSEQ multiplex PCR, lists solely in-frame clones and lacks some. The data contain 15,000 to 25,000 clones, 84% of them singletons. Sequences were derived from CD8+ T cells from blood, sampled before the fourth cycle of nivolumab. The origin of the receptors is a human donor with classical Hodgkin lymphoma.

The rearrangement uses TRBV7-9 and TRBJ2-7; D call uncertain. The V gene lost 1 base and the J gene lost 5 bases, with 6 bases spanning the gap. Germline V lookup: CDR1 SEHNR, CDR2 FQNEAQ (reference sequence). CDR3 length: 12 amino acids. This CDR3 is CASSLDTDEQYF. In nucleotides, the CDR3 is TGTGCCAGCAGCTTAGATACAGACGAGCAGTACTTC.

The rearrangement links TRBV11-3 to TRBJ2-2; tentatively, D is TRBD2 (5 bases). V lost 5 bases and J 0 bases, leaving 13 bases between the germline ends. CDR1 is SGHNT and CDR2 is YENEEA in the germline V gene. This CDR3 contains 16 residues. This CDR3 reads CASSPEWGANTGELFF. The DNA for the CDR3 is TGTGCCAGCAGCCCCGAATGGGGAGCGAACACCGGGGAGCTGTTTTTT.

The V call is TRBV6-5, the J call TRBJ2-7; 9 bases fit TRBD1. The junction had 4 bases not matched to a gene; V was cut back by 0 bases and J by 4 bases. Germline CDR1 MNHEY, CDR2 SVGAGI. The CDR3 runs 15 residues. CDR3 in DNA: TGTGCCAGCAGTTACTCGGGACAGGGAGAATACGAGCAGTACTTC. Residues: CASSYSGQGEYEQYF.

The V and J genes are TRBV4-3 and TRBJ1-1; D is uncertain. The germline V and J ends were trimmed by 1 base and 1 base, with 7 bases remaining between them. The CDR3 is 14 residues long. Per the germline V gene, CDR1 is LGHNA and CDR2 is YSLEER. Here the CDR3 DNA reads TGCGCCAGCAGCCAAGGGCCAGCGAACACTGAAGCTTTCTTT. This translates into CASSQGPANTEAFF.

The chain combines TRBV2 with TRBJ2-7; D gene unclear. Germline V gene data show CDR1 as SNHLY and CDR2 as FYNNEI. Trimming stripped 4 bases from V and 3 bases from J, with 13 bases between. This CDR3 region has 14 residues. DNA of the CDR3: TGTGCCAGCAGTGTTGGTCTAAAAAGCTACGAGCAGTACTTC. Amino acids: CASSVGLKSYEQYF.

This chain uses TRBV7-9 with TRBJ2-7, with TRBD2 as a possible D gene (5 bases). The CDR3 is made up of 12 amino acids. Trimming left V 5 bases short and J 2 bases short, with 7 bases between. Germline-derived CDR1 and CDR2 are SEHNR and FQNEAQ (reference sequence). CDR3 in amino acids: CASSRDAYEQYF. The CDR3 coding sequence is TGTGCCAGCAGCCGGGATGCCTACGAGCAGTACTTC.

This clone was counted a few times. The V gene is TRBV19, the J gene TRBJ1-1; D unclear. CDR1 and CDR2 (germline): LNHDA, SQIVND (reference sequence). CDR3 length: 16 residues. V was shortened by 4 bases and J by 2 bases, with 17 bases between the two germline ends. The CDR3 sequence: CASSNNRDGGNTEAFF. As DNA, the CDR3 is TGTGCCAGTAGTAATAATAGAGATGGAGGAAACACTGAAGCTTTCTTT.

The chain carries TRBV9 and TRBJ2-1; D is perhaps TRBD1 or TRBD2 (7 bases each). V dropped 3 bases and J dropped 3 bases, with 10 bases sitting between them. The CDR3 totals 14 residues. The germline gives CDR1 SGDLS, CDR2 YYNGEE. CDR3 loop: CASSAGGVYNEQFF. CDR3 nucleotide sequence: TGTGCCAGCAGCGCAGGGGGGGTCTACAATGAGCAGTTCTTC.

The chain joins TRBV27 to TRBJ1-5; the D gene is possibly TRBD1 (6 bases). This CDR3 region has 13 residues. The V end lost 6 bases, the J end lost 5 bases, and 11 bases lay between the germline ends. Germline V gene lookup returns CDR1 MNHEY and CDR2 SMNVEV (reference sequence). The CDR3 DNA follows: TGTGCCAGCAGCTACAGGGCTCATCAGCCCCAGCATTTT. Translation gives CASSYRAHQPQHF.

This clone occurred a few times. This rearrangement joins TRBV7-6 to TRBJ2-7, with 8 bases that match TRBD1. CDR1 is SGHVS and CDR2 is FNYEAQ in the germline V gene. The CDR3 contains 14 residues. The V and J ends lost 6 bases and 2 bases, in that order; junction bases with no gene match: 6. CDR3 residues: CASSSLDRAYEQYF. The CDR3 DNA reads as TGTGCCAGCAGTTCCTTGGACAGGGCCTACGAGCAGTACTTC.

The chain combines TRBV27 with TRBJ1-6, with a possible D match to TRBD1 (5 bases). Looked up from germline, CDR1 is MNHEY and CDR2 is SMNVEV (reference sequence). The V gene lost 7 bases and the J gene lost 10 bases, with 14 bases spanning the gap. CDR3 size: 13 residues. CDR3 sequence reads: CASTVRWGSPLHF. The CDR3 bases are TGTGCCAGCACCGTGAGGTGGGGGTCACCCCTCCACTTT.

This rearrangement joins TRBV2 to TRBJ2-3; D uncertain. The CDR3 extends over 12 amino acids. Germline V gives CDR1 SNHLY, CDR2 FYNNEI. V dropped 6 bases and J dropped 4 bases, with 8 bases sitting between them. This CDR3 is CASRAWADTQYF. In DNA, the CDR3 is TGTGCCAGCAGGGCCTGGGCAGATACGCAGTATTTT.

This chain uses TRBV23-1 with TRBJ1-5; D is undetermined. TRBV23-1 is identified as an open reading frame with a role that is uncertain. This CDR3 comprises 14 residues. V was pared by 5 bases and J by 5 bases, with 13 bases between. CDR3 loop: CASSMRAPDQPQHF. The CDR3 DNA reads as TGCGCCAGCAGTATGAGGGCTCCTGATCAGCCCCAGCATTTT.

This rearrangement joins TRBV6-1 to TRBJ2-5; perhaps D is TRBD1 or TRBD2 (5 bases each). Trimming left V 4 bases short and J 6 bases short, with 15 bases between. The CDR3 consists of 14 residues. Germline V gene lookup returns CDR1 MNHNS and CDR2 SASEGT. The CDR3 protein is CASSGYQEGQTQYF. CDR3 DNA sequence: TGTGCCAGCAGTGGATACCAAGAGGGACAGACCCAGTACTTC.

The table lists this clone with a few counts. The chain combines TRBV11-1 with TRBJ1-6; D may be TRBD1 (5 bases). Germline V lookup: CDR1 SGHAT, CDR2 FQDESV (reference sequence). The V end was cut by 5 bases, the J end by 7 bases, with 15 bases between. CDR3 length equals 15 residues. In DNA, the CDR3 is TGTGCCAGCAGCCGGGTACAAACAGGAAATTCACCCCTCCACTTT. Its protein is CASSRVQTGNSPLHF.

The chain combines TRBV7-8 with TRBJ2-2, with 10 bases matching TRBD1. The trim removed 5 bases at V and 8 bases at J, leaving 11 bases unmatched. This CDR3 is built from 16 residues. In germline, CDR1 is SGHVS, CDR2 FQNEAQ. The CDR3 DNA reads as TGTGCCAGCAGCAGCCTCGACAGGGGGCAATCGGGGGAGCTGTTTTTT. This gives the protein CASSSLDRGQSGELFF. The complete variable domain, with remaining parts taken from reference TRBV7-8 and TRBJ2-2, reads GAGVSQSPRYKVAKRGQDVALRCDPISGHVSLFWYQQALGQGPEFLTYFQNEAQLDKSGLPSDRFFAERPEGSVSTLKIQRTQQEDSAVYLCASSSLDRGQSGELFFGEGSRLTVL.

The chain joins TRBV9 to TRBJ2-5; possible D gene TRBD1, 6 bases. Per germline, CDR1 SGDLS and CDR2 YYNGEE. This CDR3 is 16 amino acids long. The germline V and J ends were trimmed by 0 bases and 5 bases, with 17 bases remaining between them. The CDR3 DNA reads TGTGCCAGCAGCGTAGGGGTATCCTCTGACAGGGAGACCCAGTACTTC. Its protein product is CASSVGVSSDRETQYF.

For this clone: One end of the junction does not line up with germline, which may come from a read error. V gene TRBV10-1 combines with J gene TRBJ1-6; D gene ambiguous. The CDR3 is made up of 10 amino acids. CDR1 is WNHNN and CDR2 is SYGVQD in the germline V gene (reference sequence). The CDR3 nucleotides read TGCGCCAGTCTCGCCCCGCGCTTGAACTTT. Translation: CASLAPRLNF.

V is TRBV27 and J is TRBJ2-5; 7 bases are a match to TRBD1. The CDR3 covers 14 residues. With 5 bases clipped from V and 5 bases from J, the junction kept 8 bases outside the gene matches. Looked up from germline, CDR1 is MNHEY and CDR2 is SMNVEV (reference sequence). The CDR3 sequence: CASSPHRGWETQYF. CDR3 nucleotide sequence: TGTGCCAGCAGTCCTCACAGGGGATGGGAGACCCAGTACTTC.

This clone was detected once. V is TRBV19 and J is TRBJ1-4; D ambiguous. The germline V gene has CDR1 LNHDA and CDR2 SQIVND (reference sequence). The CDR3 is made up of 13 amino acids. The ends were cut back, 4 bases at V and 8 bases at J, with 11 bases in the middle. The CDR3 spells CASSNWAAEKLFF. Here the CDR3 DNA reads TGTGCCAGTAGTAATTGGGCGGCGGAAAAACTGTTTTTT.

The chain employs TRBV7-9 and TRBJ1-2; 7 nucleotides agree with TRBD1. V lost 5 bases and J lost 1; bases outside the gene matches: 10. The CDR3 consists of 16 residues. In germline, CDR1 is SEHNR, CDR2 FQNEAQ (reference sequence). The DNA of the CDR3 is TGTGCCAGCAGCAGAGACCGACAGGGCCTTAACTATGGCTACACCTTC. Encoded protein: CASSRDRQGLNYGYTF.

The V gene is TRBV13, the J gene TRBJ2-1, with 7 bases fitting TRBD2. Germline V CDR1 and CDR2: PRHDT, FYEKMQ (reference sequence). Losses at the gene ends were 5 bases for V and 0 bases for J; bases not matched to a gene: 7. This CDR3 is built from 16 residues. DNA for the CDR3: TGTGCCAGCAGCCCGGTAAGCGGGGACTCCTACAATGAGCAGTTCTTC. It yields the protein CASSPVSGDSYNEQFF.

The chain has TRBV7-9 and TRBJ2-1, with 9 bases lining up with TRBD1. The CDR3 sequence is 15 residues long. Germline assignment: CDR1 SEHNR and CDR2 FQNEAQ (reference sequence). J was trimmed by 6 bases and V by 3 bases; bases with no gene match: 6. CDR3 loop: CASSLGQGLFNEQFF. For the CDR3, the DNA is TGTGCCAGCAGCTTGGGACAGGGACTGTTCAATGAGCAGTTCTTC.

The rearrangement links TRBV5-1 to TRBJ2-1; no firm D call. This CDR3 region has 12 residues. Trimming shortened V by 2 bases and J by 10 bases, and 10 bases separated the two germline ends. Germline V lookup: CDR1 SGHRS, CDR2 YFSETQ. In DNA form, the CDR3 reads TGCGCCAGCAGCTTCTCTCTCTCCGAGCAGTTCTTC. Its protein product is CASSFSLSEQFF.

This clone was seen a handful of times. The rearrangement uses TRBV5-6 and TRBJ2-1; TRBD2 matches 8 bases. CDR3 length: 14 residues. Germline CDR1 SGHDT, CDR2 YYEEEE. V was pared by 4 bases and J by 8 bases, with 8 bases of the junction left unmatched. The CDR3 loop reads CASSGGLVSYEQFF. Written as DNA, the CDR3 is TGTGCCAGCAGCGGGGGACTAGTTAGCTATGAGCAGTTCTTC.

The CDR3 sequence: CASSPGTFPNTEAFF. In DNA form, the CDR3 reads TGTGCCAGCTCACCGGGGACCTTCCCTAACACTGAAGCTTTCTTT. The V call is TRBV18, the J call TRBJ1-1; D is perhaps TRBD1 (5 bases). Trimming took 3 bases from V and 2 from J, leaving 13 bases between them. Per the germline V gene, CDR1 is KGHSH and CDR2 is LQKENI. There are 15 residues in the CDR3.

There are a few counts of this clone. The rearrangement links TRBV29-1 to TRBJ2-5, with D possibly TRBD2 on 7 matching bases. V lost 5 bases to trimming and J lost 5 bases, with 15 bases between them. Germline values: CDR1 SQVTM, CDR2 ANQGSEA. The CDR3 runs 13 residues. The CDR3 sequence is CSVLRGARETQYF. The CDR3 DNA reads TGCAGCGTTCTACGGGGGGCGCGGGAGACCCAGTACTTC. Full variable domain (remainder filled in from reference TRBV29-1 and TRBJ2-5): SAVISQKPSRDICQRGTSLTIQCQVDSQVTMMFWYRQQPGQSLTLIATANQGSEATYESGFVIDKFPISRPNLTFSTLTVSNMSPEDSSIYLCSVLRGARETQYFGPGTRLLVL.

The rearrangement uses TRBV5-1 and TRBJ1-5, with D perhaps TRBD1 (6 bases). The V and J ends lost 4 bases and 2 bases respectively, with 10 bases between them. The CDR3 contains 14 residues. The germline V gene has CDR1 SGHRS and CDR2 YFSETQ. CDR3 DNA: TGCGCCAGCAGCGCGGACAGAGGCAATCAGCCCCAGCATTTT. Protein product: CASSADRGNQPQHF.

This chain connects TRBV5-1 to TRBJ1-1; D possibly corresponds to TRBD1 (5 bases). The V and J ends lost 4 bases and 2 bases respectively, with 15 bases between them. There are 15 residues in the CDR3. CDR1 is SGHRS and CDR2 is YFSETQ in the germline V gene. CDR3 DNA sequence: TGCGCCAGCAGCCCGGGACTGTACGGAAACACTGAAGCTTTCTTT. Its translation is CASSPGLYGNTEAFF.

This clone occurred a few times. The V gene is TRBV9, the J gene TRBJ1-5; no definite D call. The CDR3 loop spans 15 amino acids. Trimming stripped 0 bases from V and 3 bases from J, with 10 bases between. Germline CDR1 is SGDLS and CDR2 is YYNGEE. DNA for the CDR3: TGTGCCAGCAGCGTAGGTGCAGGCCCCAATCAGCCCCAGCATTTT. Translation gives CASSVGAGPNQPQHF.

By share, this clone counts as medium-sized. The chain joins TRBV28 to TRBJ1-1; maybe TRBD1 (6 bases). The V end lost 4 bases, the J end lost 4 bases, and 19 bases lay between the germline ends. The CDR3 runs to 16 residues. Germline CDR1 is MDHEN and CDR2 is SYDVKM. CDR3 region: CASSSLQGRRGTEAFF. The CDR3, as DNA: TGTGCCAGCAGTTCACTACAGGGCAGGAGAGGCACTGAAGCTTTCTTT. Supplemented by reference TRBV28 and TRBJ1-1, the full variable domain reads DVKVTQSSRYLVKRTGEKVFLECVQDMDHENMFWYRQDPGLGLRLIYFSYDVKMKEKGDIPEGYSVSREKKERFSLILESASTNQTSMYLCASSSLQGRRGTEAFFGQGTRLTVV.